This entry features one T cell receptor beta chain sequence. The data stem from a study of blood T cell repertoires in COVID-19. Some clones are missing from TCRdb's copy, which holds only in-frame ones; the method was immunoSEQ multiplex PCR. The sample carries around 300,000 clones, about 90% recorded once. Germline CDR1 is SGHTA and CDR2 is FQGTGA. Between the trimmed V and J ends, which lost 5 bases and 3 bases, there was a span of 10 bases. The CDR3 is 13 residues long. The chain joins TRBV7-3 to TRBJ1-2, with D possibly matching TRBD1 (6 bases). Material for sequencing was PBMCs or T cells enriched from blood (not recorded which). This receptor was taken from a woman in her sixties who had recovered from COVID-19. CDR3: CASSEQGDYGYTF. Here the CDR3 DNA reads TGTGCCAGCAGCGAACAGGGCGACTATGGCTACACCTTC.